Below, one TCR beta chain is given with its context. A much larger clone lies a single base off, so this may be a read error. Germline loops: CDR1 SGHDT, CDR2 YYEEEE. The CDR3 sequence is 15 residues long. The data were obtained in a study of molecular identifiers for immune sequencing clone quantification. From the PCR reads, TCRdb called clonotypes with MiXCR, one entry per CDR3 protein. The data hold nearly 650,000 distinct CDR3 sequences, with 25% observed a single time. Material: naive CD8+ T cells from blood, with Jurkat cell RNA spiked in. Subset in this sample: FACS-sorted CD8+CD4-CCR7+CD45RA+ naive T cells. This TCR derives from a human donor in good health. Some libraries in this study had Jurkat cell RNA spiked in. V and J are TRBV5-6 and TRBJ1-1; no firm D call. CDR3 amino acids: CASSLGYSMNTEASF. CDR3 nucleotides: TGTGCCAGCAGCTTGGGGTACAGCATGAACACTGAAGCTTCCTTT.